The next 25 T cell receptor beta chains were all read from a single sample in a study of cytomegalovirus exposure and HLA in healthy donors. Primers for the PCR totalled 60 Vbeta and 13 Jbeta. Assay: immunoSEQ multiplex PCR; the TCRdb copy retains only in-frame clones and omits some. This sample's table reports just under 80,000 clones. Sequencing was carried out using PBMCs. The origin of the receptors is a man younger than 30 in good health and CMV-seropositive.

The chain joins TRBV27 to TRBJ2-2; D call uncertain. The CDR3 consists of 15 residues. CDR1 MNHEY and CDR2 SMNVEV come from the germline V gene (reference sequence). V lost 2 bases, J lost 2 bases, and 9 bases lay in between. CDR3 coding DNA: TGTGCCAGCAGTTTACTAACCCGAAACACCGGGGAGCTGTTTTTT. Translation: CASSLLTRNTGELFF.

The J gene is TRBJ2-2, the V gene TRBV6-5, with 9 positions matching TRBD1. Germline assignment: CDR1 MNHEY and CDR2 SVGAGI. V gave up 10 bases and J gave up 4 bases; unmatched junction bases: 7. CDR3 size: 14 residues. CDR3 sequence (DNA): TGTGCCACAGGGGGACAGGGCGGCACCGGGGAGCTGTTTTTT. Its translation: CATGGQGGTGELFF.

The chain couples TRBV2 to TRBJ1-2; 11 bases line up with TRBD1. The length of the CDR3 is 15 residues. In germline, CDR1 is SNHLY, CDR2 FYNNEI. The J segment lost 4 bases and the V segment lost 6 bases, leaving 7 bases of the junction unmatched. The CDR3 sequence is CASRIRTGGTYGYTF. The CDR3 nucleotides are TGTGCCAGCAGGATTCGGACAGGGGGCACCTATGGCTACACCTTC.

The gene calls are TRBV2 and TRBJ1-2; D gene ambiguous. Germline V gene sequence: CDR1 SNHLY, CDR2 FYNNEI. The V end lost 3 bases, the J end lost 7 bases, and 12 bases lay between the germline ends. The CDR3 totals 13 residues. Here the CDR3 reads CASSDGRLAGYTF. The CDR3 DNA sequence: TGTGCCAGCAGTGACGGGAGGTTGGCTGGCTACACCTTC.

The DNA of the CDR3 is TGTGCCAGCAGTTACTGGCCAGGGTATGGCTACACCTTC. As protein: CASSYWPGYGYTF. The chain is built from TRBV6-6 and TRBJ1-2; possible D gene TRBD1, 5 bases. The CDR3 contains 13 residues. The ends were cut back, 1 base at V and 5 bases at J, with 8 bases in the middle. Germline-derived CDR1 and CDR2 are MNHNY and SVGAGI (reference sequence).

The chain has TRBV7-2 and TRBJ2-3; TRBD2 might be the D (6 bases). Trimming removed 3 bases at V and 0 bases at J, with 13 bases between. CDR3 length: 16 residues. CDR1 and CDR2 (germline): SGHTA, FQGNSA. In DNA, the CDR3 is TGTGCCAGCAGCTTCTTAGGCGGGACTAGCACAGATACGCAGTATTTT. Encoded protein: CASSFLGGTSTDTQYF.

The V gene is TRBV7-2, the J gene TRBJ2-1; TRBD2 agrees at 14 bases. The CDR3 length is 18 residues. Trimming removed 5 bases from V and 4 bases from J; junction bases left unmatched: 10. Germline V CDR1 and CDR2: SGHTA, FQGNSA. The CDR3 region has the DNA TGTGCCAGCAGCCTAAGACTAGCGGGAGGGCCGGGTTACAATGAGCAGTTCTTC. Translation gives CASSLRLAGGPGYNEQFF.

The V and J genes are TRBV29-1 and TRBJ1-2; no clear D gene. Germline CDR1 is SQVTM and CDR2 is ANQGSEA. Trimming removed 6 bases from V and 6 bases from J, with 11 bases in between. This CDR3 has 11 amino acids. CDR3 bases: TGCAGCGTGGCGGCCTCTAATGGCTACACCTTC. Protein sequence: CSVAASNGYTF.

This chain links TRBV29-1 with TRBJ1-4; unclear D gene. The V end was cut by 4 bases, the J end by 4 bases, with 16 bases between. The germline V gene encodes CDR1 SQVTM and CDR2 ANQGSEA. CDR3 length equals 15 residues. The CDR3 DNA is TGCAGCGTTGCCCTTTCGGGGTGGATTAATGAAAAACTGTTTTTT. Translation gives CSVALSGWINEKLFF.

The V gene is TRBV6-5, the J gene TRBJ2-7, with TRBD2 matching 8 bases. The CDR3 has 15 amino acids. Germline CDR1 is MNHEY and CDR2 is SVGAGI. V trimming: 5 bases; J trimming: 2 bases; junction bases outside the gene matches: 8. The CDR3 sequence: CASSLLADSAYEQYF. CDR3 nucleotides: TGTGCCAGCAGTCTACTAGCGGATAGCGCCTACGAGCAGTACTTC.

The V gene is TRBV28, the J gene TRBJ2-7; 7 nucleotides agree with TRBD1. Germline trimming cut 2 bases from V and 6 bases from J; bases unmatched to any gene: 10. CDR3 length: 15 residues. Looked up from germline, CDR1 is MDHEN and CDR2 is SYDVKM. The CDR3 nucleotides read TGTGCCAGCAGTTTAGTACAGGGGATCTTCCTCGAGCAGTACTTC. Translation: CASSLVQGIFLEQYF.

The rearrangement links TRBV9 to TRBJ1-1; D is perhaps TRBD1 (5 bases). Trimming took 2 bases from V and 10 from J, leaving 18 bases between them. This CDR3 is 14 amino acids long. In germline, CDR1 is SGDLS, CDR2 YYNGEE. The CDR3 reads CASSVGGGGEVAFF. DNA of the CDR3: TGTGCCAGCAGCGTGGGAGGCGGGGGGGAGGTAGCTTTCTTT. The whole variable domain, remainder taken from reference TRBV9 and TRBJ1-1, is DSGVTQTPKHLITATGQRVTLRCSPRSGDLSVYWYQQSLDQGLQFLIQYYNGEERAKGNILERFSAQQFPDLHSELNLSSLELGDSALYFCASSVGGGGEVAFFGQGTRLTVV.

This CDR3 reads CASRHTLTGITQPQHF. The CDR3 nucleotides read TGTGCCAGCAGACACACTCTTACAGGGATTACTCAGCCCCAGCATTTT. This chain joins TRBV28 and TRBJ1-5; tentatively, D is TRBD1 (6 bases). Germline V lookup: CDR1 MDHEN, CDR2 SYDVKM. The ends were cut back, 6 bases at V and 6 bases at J, with 21 bases in the middle. The CDR3 runs 16 residues.

V is TRBV25-1 and J is TRBJ1-1, with D possibly matching TRBD1 (5 bases). V lost 6 bases to trimming and J lost 2 bases, with 16 bases between them. In germline, CDR1 is MGHDK, CDR2 SYGVNS. CDR3 length: 15 residues. The DNA for the CDR3 is TGTGCCAGCAGATCCGAGGACAAATTAAACACTGAAGCTTTCTTT. Translation gives CASRSEDKLNTEAFF. Full variable domain (remainder filled in from reference TRBV25-1 and TRBJ1-1): EADIYQTPRYLVIGTGKKITLECSQTMGHDKMYWYQQDPGMELHLIHYSYGVNSTEKGDLSSESTVSRIRTEHFPLTLESARPSHTSQYLCASRSEDKLNTEAFFGQGTRLTVV.

The CDR3 region has the DNA TGTGCCAGTAGCGTACGGGACAGGGATTCCCAGCCCCAGCATTTT. This translates into CASSVRDRDSQPQHF. The chain recombines TRBV19 with TRBJ1-5; 9 nucleotides agree with TRBD1. From germline, CDR1 is LNHDA and CDR2 SQIVND (reference sequence). V was clipped by 6 bases and J by 7 bases; unmatched bases: 10. This CDR3 comprises 15 residues. The complete variable domain, with remaining parts taken from reference TRBV19 and TRBJ1-5, reads DGGITQSPKYLFRKEGQNVTLSCEQNLNHDAMYWYRQDPGQGLRLIYYSQIVNDFQKGDIAEGYSVSREKKESFPLTVTSAQKNPTAFYLCASSVRDRDSQPQHFGDGTRLSIL.

CDR3 nucleotide sequence: TGTGCCAGCAGCTTAGCTGGCGGGAGTGGTTCACCCCTCCACTTT. Translation gives CASSLAGGSGSPLHF. The J gene is TRBJ1-6, the V gene TRBV11-2, with D hard to call. The V gene lost 1 base and the J gene lost 9 bases, with 13 bases spanning the gap. The CDR3 has 15 residues. Germline V gene data show CDR1 as SGHAT and CDR2 as FQNNGV.

The CDR3: CASSSIRDRVYEQFF. CDR3 bases: TGTGCCAGCAGTTCCATCCGGGACAGGGTCTATGAGCAGTTCTTC. The rearrangement uses TRBV28 and TRBJ2-1, with 9 bases aligning to TRBD1. Germline lookup yields CDR1 MDHEN and CDR2 SYDVKM. The CDR3 consists of 15 residues. Trimming removed 4 bases from V and 8 bases from J; junction bases left unmatched: 9.

The chain employs TRBV5-1 and TRBJ2-3; 11 nucleotides match TRBD2. The germline gives CDR1 SGHRS, CDR2 YFSETQ. V lost 1 base and J lost 4; bases outside the gene matches: 11. The CDR3 runs to 18 residues. The CDR3 DNA sequence: TGCGCCAGCAGCTTGAGGGCTAGCGGGAGGCAAGCAGCAGATACGCAGTATTTT. Protein sequence: CASSLRASGRQAADTQYF.

The rearrangement joins TRBV18 to TRBJ2-1, with a weak D call TRBD2 (5 bases). Trimming pared 2 bases from V and 6 bases from J, leaving 11 bases between. CDR1 is KGHSH and CDR2 is LQKENI in the germline V gene. The CDR3 spans 14 residues. This CDR3 reads CASSPRTEGNEQFF. DNA for the CDR3: TGTGCCAGCTCACCAAGGACCGAGGGCAATGAGCAGTTCTTC.

The J gene is TRBJ1-5, the V gene TRBV9; 9 bases agree with TRBD1. V lost 3 bases to trimming and J lost 5 bases; unmatched junction nucleotides: 3. This CDR3 has 14 amino acids. The germline V gene has CDR1 SGDLS and CDR2 YYNGEE. The CDR3: CASSGTGADQPQHF. In nucleotides, the CDR3 is TGTGCCAGCAGCGGGACAGGGGCTGATCAGCCCCAGCATTTT.

The chain employs TRBV19 and TRBJ2-7; TRBD1 agrees at 8 bases. This CDR3 comprises 14 residues. V lost 5 bases, J lost 5 bases, and 8 bases stayed unmatched. The V gene's germline CDR1 is LNHDA and CDR2 SQIVND (reference sequence). CDR3 sequence: CASSELDRANEQYF. Written as DNA, the CDR3 is TGTGCCAGTAGTGAGTTGGACAGGGCAAACGAGCAGTACTTC.

The chain combines TRBV28 with TRBJ1-5, with 8 bases matching TRBD1. The CDR3 spans 16 residues. The ends lost 5 bases at V and 7 bases at J; junction bases unmatched: 13. Germline V CDR1 and CDR2: MDHEN, SYDVKM. Written as DNA, the CDR3 is TGTGCCAGCAGTCCCGGACAGGGAAGTCTTCGACAGCCCCAGCATTTT. This sequence encodes CASSPGQGSLRQPQHF. The full variable domain, completed using reference TRBV28 and TRBJ1-5, is DVKVTQSSRYLVKRTGEKVFLECVQDMDHENMFWYRQDPGLGLRLIYFSYDVKMKEKGDIPEGYSVSREKKERFSLILESASTNQTSMYLCASSPGQGSLRQPQHFGDGTRLSIL.

This chain joins TRBV18 and TRBJ2-2; D perhaps matches TRBD2 (5 bases). The CDR3 is made up of 16 amino acids. Deletions cut 3 bases from V and 4 bases from J, with 15 bases between. CDR1 is KGHSH, CDR2 LQKENI, per germline. The CDR3, as DNA: TGTGCCAGCTCACCGCTCCTGCAGGCGGGCACCGGGGAGCTGTTTTTT. Amino acid sequence: CASSPLLQAGTGELFF.

The rearrangement links TRBV2 to TRBJ2-3, with 11 bases matching TRBD2. The germline CDR1 and CDR2 sequences are SNHLY and FYNNEI. The V segment lost 8 bases and the J segment 3 bases; nucleotides outside the gene matches: 4. The CDR3 has 14 amino acids. CDR3 DNA: TGTGCCAGCGGTAGCGGGAGGGGGACAGATACGCAGTATTTT. Translation: CASGSGRGTDTQYF.

The chain is built from TRBV29-1 and TRBJ1-3; 7 bases line up with TRBD1. The J segment lost 0 bases and the V segment lost 0 bases, leaving 5 bases of the junction unmatched. CDR1 is SQVTM, CDR2 ANQGSEA, per germline. The length of the CDR3 is 16 residues. CDR3 loop: CSVEDQGVYSGNTIYF. CDR3 DNA sequence: TGCAGCGTTGAAGATCAGGGGGTTTACTCTGGAAACACCATATATTTT. Together with reference TRBV29-1 and TRBJ1-3, the CDR3 gives the full variable domain: SAVISQKPSRDICQRGTSLTIQCQVDSQVTMMFWYRQQPGQSLTLIATANQGSEATYESGFVIDKFPISRPNLTFSTLTVSNMSPEDSSIYLCSVEDQGVYSGNTIYFGEGSWLTVV.